This passage covers 23 T cell receptor beta chains from one sample sequenced in a study of vaccination effects on CD4 cells after COVID-19. The table came from immunoSEQ multiplex PCR; TCRdb's copy has only in-frame clones and leaves some out. The sample has around 23,000 clones; about 74% are singletons. Pools of viral peptides were used by the ViraFEST assay to expand antigen-specific CD4+ T cells ahead of sequencing. Once cultured for approximately ten days, the cells underwent separation to obtain CD4+ T cells. Vaccinees lacked prior SARS-CoV-2 infection and tested negative for nucleocapsid antibodies. Which antigens these TCRs recognize remains unknown. The specimen was CD4+ T cells from PBMCs cultured with HCoV-NL63 spike peptides, collected before COVID-19 vaccination. The source is a human donor who received a COVID-19 vaccine.

CDR3 protein: CASSLGRNYEQYF. CDR3 coding DNA: TGCGCCAGCAGCTTGGGACGGAACTACGAGCAGTACTTC. The chain couples TRBV5-1 to TRBJ2-7; no reliable D call. The CDR3 covers 13 residues. Deletions cut 0 bases from V and 3 bases from J, with 7 bases between. Germline V gene data show CDR1 as SGHRS and CDR2 as YFSETQ. Combining the CDR3 with reference TRBV5-1 and TRBJ2-7 gives the whole variable domain KAGVTQTPRYLIKTRGQQVTLSCSPISGHRSVSWYQQTPGQGLQFLFEYFSETQRNKGNFPGRFSGRQFSNSRSEMNVSTLELGDSALYLCASSLGRNYEQYFGPGTRLTVT.

This chain connects TRBV29-1 to TRBJ1-1; perhaps TRBD1 as D (5 bases). Trimming shortened V by 7 bases and J by 6 bases, and 18 bases separated the two germline ends. The CDR3 has 13 amino acids. Germline lookup yields CDR1 SQVTM and CDR2 ANQGSEA. The CDR3 is CSALSGAGAEAFF. CDR3 nucleotide sequence: TGCAGCGCCCTGTCTGGGGCGGGCGCTGAAGCTTTCTTT.

The chain is built from TRBV12-3 or TRBV12-4 and TRBJ1-2; D unresolved. The V end was cut by 5 bases, the J end by 8 bases, with 12 bases between. This CDR3 comprises 12 residues. DNA of the CDR3: TGTGCCAGCAGTGAACGCAGAGGAGGCTACACCTTC. Translation: CASSERRGGYTF.

The chain couples TRBV6-2 or TRBV6-3 to TRBJ2-7, with D tentatively TRBD2 (5 bases). The CDR3 contains 14 residues. The V and J ends lost 2 bases and 3 bases respectively, with 11 bases between them. Germline V gene data show CDR1 as MNHEY and CDR2 as SVGEGT. The CDR3 DNA follows: TGTGCCAGCAGTTACCGAAGGACTGACTACGAGCAGTACTTC. Translated: CASSYRRTDYEQYF.

This clone appeared once. The chain uses TRBV6-5 and TRBJ1-1; 9 bases are a match to TRBD1. The CDR3 contains 15 residues. Trimming cost V 4 bases and J 5 bases; bases outside gene matches: 8. The germline V gene encodes CDR1 MNHEY and CDR2 SVGAGI. For the CDR3, the DNA is TGTGCCAGCAGTTCCCCGGACAGGGGCAATACTGAAGCTTTCTTT. This gives the protein CASSSPDRGNTEAFF.

This chain joins TRBV11-2 and TRBJ1-2; D is uncertain. Looked up from germline, CDR1 is SGHAT and CDR2 is FQNNGV. Trimming left V 5 bases short and J 5 bases short, with 15 bases between. This CDR3 comprises 14 residues. CDR3 DNA: TGTGCCAGCAGCCCCGTTGCGTTAATATATGGCTACACCTTC. This translates into CASSPVALIYGYTF.

The V call is TRBV9, the J call TRBJ2-5, with 10 positions matching TRBD2. With V trimmed by 0 bases and J by 2 bases, 10 bases remained unmatched. The CDR3 runs 18 residues. CDR1 and CDR2 from the germline V gene are SGDLS and YYNGEE. The CDR3 DNA follows: TGTGCCAGCAGCGTAGGGTTTAGCGGGGGGCCCTGGCAAGAGACCCAGTACTTC. This translates into CASSVGFSGGPWQETQYF.

This rearrangement joins TRBV29-1 to TRBJ2-5; tentatively, D is TRBD1 or TRBD2 (5 bases each). V lost 7 bases and J 4 bases, leaving 19 bases between the germline ends. CDR1 is SQVTM and CDR2 is ANQGSEA in the germline V gene. CDR3 length equals 14 residues. The CDR3 bases are TGCAGCGCCTGCCCCGGGGCTGAGGTAGAGACCCAGTACTTC. It yields the protein CSACPGAEVETQYF.

The chain carries TRBV5-4 and TRBJ2-2; D remains unclear. Trimming shortened V by 5 bases and J by 0 bases, and 8 bases separated the two germline ends. The CDR3 extends over 14 amino acids. The germline gives CDR1 SGHNT, CDR2 YYREEE (reference sequence). CDR3 protein: CASSDGSNTGELFF. The CDR3 nucleotides are TGTGCCAGCAGTGACGGATCGAACACCGGGGAGCTGTTTTTT. Complete variable domain (other parts from reference TRBV5-4 and TRBJ2-2): ETGVTQSPTHLIKTRGQQVTLRCSSQSGHNTVSWYQQALGQGPQFIFQYYREEENGRGNFPPRFSGLQFPNYSSELNVNALELDDSALYLCASSDGSNTGELFFGEGSRLTVL.

The V call is TRBV5-4, the J call TRBJ1-2; D remains unclear. The V gene's germline CDR1 is SGHNT and CDR2 YYREEE (reference sequence). There are 14 residues in the CDR3. V was pared by 4 bases and J by 2 bases, with 12 bases between. The CDR3 spells CASSPGRENYGYTF. CDR3 nucleotide sequence: TGTGCCAGCAGCCCCGGTCGGGAAAACTATGGCTACACCTTC.

The chain links TRBV25-1 to TRBJ2-7; D may be TRBD1 or TRBD2 (7 bases each). The V gene lost 2 bases and the J gene lost 6 bases, with 14 bases spanning the gap. CDR3 length: 14 residues. Germline-derived CDR1 and CDR2 are MGHDK and SYGVNS. The CDR3 region is CASSEQGGWGEQYF. Here the CDR3 DNA reads TGTGCCAGCAGTGAACAGGGGGGGTGGGGCGAGCAGTACTTC.

The chain links TRBV14 to TRBJ2-7; TRBD2 matches 7 bases. V was clipped by 4 bases and J by 1 base; unmatched bases: 7. The CDR3 has 15 residues. The germline gives CDR1 SGHDN, CDR2 FVKESK. CDR3 loop: CASSLSVGGSYEQYF. The CDR3 bases are TGTGCCAGCAGCCTCTCGGTGGGAGGGTCCTACGAGCAGTACTTC.

The chain couples TRBV27 to TRBJ1-1; D is undetermined. V was pared by 5 bases and J by 8 bases, with 24 bases between. CDR1 and CDR2 (germline): MNHEY, SMNVEV (reference sequence). The CDR3 runs 16 residues. CDR3: CASSPGGVRYGIEAFF. The DNA for the CDR3 is TGTGCCAGCAGTCCCGGCGGGGTACGATATGGGATCGAAGCTTTCTTT.

CDR3 region: CASSTSGGREQYF. CDR3 nucleotides: TGTGCCAGCAGCACCTCAGGGGGCCGCGAGCAGTACTTC. The chain recombines TRBV5-5 with TRBJ2-7, with 8 positions matching TRBD1. With 4 bases clipped from V and 6 bases from J, the junction kept 6 bases outside the gene matches. Germline loops: CDR1 SGHKS, CDR2 YYEKEE (reference sequence). CDR3 length equals 13 residues.

The chain recombines TRBV6-5 with TRBJ2-7; 10 nucleotides align to TRBD2. Germline assignment: CDR1 MNHEY and CDR2 SVGAGI. CDR3 length equals 15 residues. V lost 6 bases and J lost 0; bases outside the gene matches: 5. The CDR3 sequence: CASRTVAGGSYEQYF. The CDR3 DNA reads TGTGCCAGCAGGACCGTAGCGGGAGGCTCCTACGAGCAGTACTTC.

This chain links TRBV5-1 with TRBJ2-3; maybe TRBD2 (5 bases). The CDR3 has 15 amino acids. Germline CDR1 reads SGHRS; CDR2 reads YFSETQ. With 2 bases removed from V and 0 bases from J, the gap between germline ends came to 10 bases. CDR3 DNA sequence: TGCGCCAGCAGCTTCCCCCGGGGTAGCACAGATACGCAGTATTTT. It codes for CASSFPRGSTDTQYF.

The rearrangement links TRBV30 to TRBJ1-6; D possibly corresponds to TRBD1 (6 bases). Trimming took 7 bases from V and 2 from J, leaving 15 bases between them. Germline CDR1 is GTSNPN and CDR2 is SVGIG (reference sequence). CDR3 size: 15 residues. The CDR3 is CASEAGVPYNSPLHF. The CDR3 nucleotides are TGTGCCTCCGAAGCAGGGGTACCCTATAATTCACCCCTCCACTTT.

This chain joins TRBV9 and TRBJ2-1, with 9 bases identical to TRBD2. This CDR3 contains 17 residues. With V trimmed by 2 bases and J by 5 bases, 11 bases remained unmatched. Germline CDR1 reads SGDLS; CDR2 reads YYNGEE. The CDR3: CASSVRSSGTRDNEQFF. CDR3 DNA: TGTGCCAGCAGCGTCCGCTCTAGCGGGACGCGTGACAATGAGCAGTTCTTC.

This clone was recorded a few times. CDR3 protein: CASSELPSGRSYEQYF. CDR3 in DNA: TGTGCCAGCAGTGAACTCCCTAGCGGGCGCTCCTACGAGCAGTACTTC. The chain joins TRBV2 to TRBJ2-7; 8 nucleotides match TRBD2. The CDR3 length is 16 residues. J was trimmed by 0 bases and V by 2 bases; bases with no gene match: 6. CDR1 is SNHLY, CDR2 FYNNEI, per germline.

The chain employs TRBV28 and TRBJ2-7; no definite D call. The CDR3 consists of 11 residues. The V end lost 6 bases, the J end lost 9 bases, and 12 bases lay between the germline ends. The V gene's germline CDR1 is MDHEN and CDR2 SYDVKM. CDR3 amino acids: CASRQAVGQYF. Here the CDR3 DNA reads TGTGCCAGCAGGCAGGCCGTCGGGCAGTACTTC.

The chain combines TRBV4-1 with TRBJ1-1, with 7 bases lining up with TRBD1. V was clipped by 4 bases and J by 1 base; unmatched bases: 3. Germline lookup yields CDR1 MGHRA and CDR2 YSYEKL. The CDR3 contains 14 residues. This chain's CDR3 is CASSREGANTEAFF. The DNA of the CDR3 is TGCGCCAGCAGCCGCGAGGGGGCGAACACTGAAGCTTTCTTT.

The V gene is TRBV6-5, the J gene TRBJ2-5; TRBD1 is a possible D gene (5 bases). Trimming pared 2 bases from V and 1 base from J, leaving 8 bases between. Germline CDR1 reads MNHEY; CDR2 reads SVGAGI. This CDR3 has 14 residues. The CDR3 region has the DNA TGTGCCAGCAGTTACGGGGCAGGCCAAGAGACCCAGTACTTC. This translates into CASSYGAGQETQYF.

The chain is built from TRBV5-1 and TRBJ2-5, with a possible D match to TRBD2 (6 bases). V lost 4 bases, J lost 1 base, and 14 bases lay in between. This CDR3 is 15 amino acids long. Germline V gives CDR1 SGHRS, CDR2 YFSETQ. The CDR3 reads CASSPWSGPQETQYF. The CDR3 DNA sequence: TGCGCCAGCAGCCCCTGGAGCGGGCCCCAAGAGACCCAGTACTTC.